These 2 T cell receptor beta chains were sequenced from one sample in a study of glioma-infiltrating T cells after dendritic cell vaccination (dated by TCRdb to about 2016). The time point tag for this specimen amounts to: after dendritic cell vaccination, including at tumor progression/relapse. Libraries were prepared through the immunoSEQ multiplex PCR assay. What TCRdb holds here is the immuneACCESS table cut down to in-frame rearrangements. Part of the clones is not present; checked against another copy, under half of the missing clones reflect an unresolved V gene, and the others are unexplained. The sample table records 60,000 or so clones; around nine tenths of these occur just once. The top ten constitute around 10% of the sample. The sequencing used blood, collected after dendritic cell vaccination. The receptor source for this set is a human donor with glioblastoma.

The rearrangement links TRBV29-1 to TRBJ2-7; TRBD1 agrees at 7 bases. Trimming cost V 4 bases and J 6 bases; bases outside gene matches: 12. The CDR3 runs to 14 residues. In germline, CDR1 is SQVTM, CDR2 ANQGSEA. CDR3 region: CSVALETGTREQYF. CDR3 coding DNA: TGCAGCGTTGCCCTAGAGACAGGGACACGCGAGCAGTACTTC.

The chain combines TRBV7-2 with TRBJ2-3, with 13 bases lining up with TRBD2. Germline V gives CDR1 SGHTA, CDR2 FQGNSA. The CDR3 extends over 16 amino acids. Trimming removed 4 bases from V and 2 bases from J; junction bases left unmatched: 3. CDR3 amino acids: CASSSTSGGFTDTQYF. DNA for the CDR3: TGTGCCAGCAGCTCGACTAGCGGGGGGTTCACAGATACGCAGTATTTT.